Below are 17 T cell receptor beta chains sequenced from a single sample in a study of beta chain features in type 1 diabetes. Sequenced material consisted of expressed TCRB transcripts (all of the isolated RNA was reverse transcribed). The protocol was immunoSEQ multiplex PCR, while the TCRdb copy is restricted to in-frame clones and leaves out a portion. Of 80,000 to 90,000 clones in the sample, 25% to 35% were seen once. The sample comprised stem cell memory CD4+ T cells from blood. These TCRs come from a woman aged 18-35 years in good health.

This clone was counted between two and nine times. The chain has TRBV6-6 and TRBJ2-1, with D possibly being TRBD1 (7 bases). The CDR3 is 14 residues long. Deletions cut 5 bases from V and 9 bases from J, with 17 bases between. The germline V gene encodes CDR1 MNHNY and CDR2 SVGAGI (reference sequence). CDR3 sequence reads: CASSPQGTQGEQFF. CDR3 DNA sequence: TGTGCCAGCAGTCCACAGGGGACTCAGGGTGAGCAGTTCTTC.

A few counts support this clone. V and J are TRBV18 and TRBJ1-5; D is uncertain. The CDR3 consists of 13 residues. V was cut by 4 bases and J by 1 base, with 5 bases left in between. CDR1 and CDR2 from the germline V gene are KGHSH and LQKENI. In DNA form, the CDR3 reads TGTGCCAGCTCACGGGCGAGCAATCAGCCCCAGCATTTT. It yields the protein CASSRASNQPQHF.

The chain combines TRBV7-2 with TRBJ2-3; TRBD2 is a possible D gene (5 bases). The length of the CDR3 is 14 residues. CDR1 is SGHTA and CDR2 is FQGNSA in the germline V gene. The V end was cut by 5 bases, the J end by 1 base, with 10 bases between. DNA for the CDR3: TGTGCCAGCAGCGCGAGGGTTGGCACAGATACGCAGTATTTT. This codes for CASSARVGTDTQYF.

CDR3 region: CAWSAGTGLRTNEKLFF. CDR3 DNA: TGTGCCTGGAGTGCCGGGACAGGGTTAAGAACTAATGAAAAACTGTTTTTT. The chain recombines TRBV30 with TRBJ1-4, with 9 bases matching TRBD1. The V and J ends lost 1 base and 1 base, in that order; junction bases with no gene match: 7. From germline, CDR1 is GTSNPN and CDR2 SVGIG (reference sequence). The CDR3 has 17 amino acids.

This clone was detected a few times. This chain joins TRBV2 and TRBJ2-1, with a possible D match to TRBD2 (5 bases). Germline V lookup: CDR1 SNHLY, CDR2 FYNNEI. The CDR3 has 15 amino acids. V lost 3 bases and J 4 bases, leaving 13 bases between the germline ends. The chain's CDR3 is CASSEDGGIYNEQFF. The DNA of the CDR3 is TGTGCCAGCAGTGAGGACGGAGGAATATACAATGAGCAGTTCTTC.

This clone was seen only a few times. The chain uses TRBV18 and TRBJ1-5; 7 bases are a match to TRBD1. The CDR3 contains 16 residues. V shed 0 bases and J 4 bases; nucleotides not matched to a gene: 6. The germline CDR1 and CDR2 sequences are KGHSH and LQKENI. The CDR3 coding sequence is TGTGCCAGCTCACCACCGGAGGCAGGGGGTAATCAGCCCCAGCATTTT. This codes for CASSPPEAGGNQPQHF.

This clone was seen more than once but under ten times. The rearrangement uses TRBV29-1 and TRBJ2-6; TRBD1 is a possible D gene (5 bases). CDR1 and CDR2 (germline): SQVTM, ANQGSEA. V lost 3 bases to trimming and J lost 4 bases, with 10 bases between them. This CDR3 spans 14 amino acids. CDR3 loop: CSVEEGVGANVLTF. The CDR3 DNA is TGCAGCGTTGAGGAAGGGGTGGGGGCCAACGTCCTGACTTTC.

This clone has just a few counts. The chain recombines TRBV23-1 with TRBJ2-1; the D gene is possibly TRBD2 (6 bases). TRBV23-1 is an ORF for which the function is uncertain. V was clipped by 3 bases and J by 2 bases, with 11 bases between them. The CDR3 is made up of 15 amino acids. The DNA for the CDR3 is TGCGCCAGCAGTCAGGACTACTTAGCCTACAATGAGCAGTTCTTC. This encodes CASSQDYLAYNEQFF.

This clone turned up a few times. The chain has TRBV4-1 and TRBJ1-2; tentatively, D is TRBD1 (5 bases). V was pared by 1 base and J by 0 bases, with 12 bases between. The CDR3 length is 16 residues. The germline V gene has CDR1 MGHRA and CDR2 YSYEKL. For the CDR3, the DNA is TGCGCCAGCAGCCAAGGATACACAGGACCTAACTATGGCTACACCTTC. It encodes CASSQGYTGPNYGYTF.

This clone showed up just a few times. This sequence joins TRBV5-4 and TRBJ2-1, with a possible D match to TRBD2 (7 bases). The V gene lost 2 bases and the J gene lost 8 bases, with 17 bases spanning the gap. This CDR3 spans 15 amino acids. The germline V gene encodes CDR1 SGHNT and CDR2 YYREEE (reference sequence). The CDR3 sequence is CASSLGGALTDEQFF. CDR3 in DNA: TGTGCCAGCAGCTTAGGGGGGGCGTTAACGGATGAGCAGTTCTTC.

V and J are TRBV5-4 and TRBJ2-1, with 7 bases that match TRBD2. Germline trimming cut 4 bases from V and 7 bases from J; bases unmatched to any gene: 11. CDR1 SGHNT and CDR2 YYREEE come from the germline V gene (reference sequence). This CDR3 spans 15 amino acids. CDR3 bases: TGTGCCAGCAGCCCTCGGGGAAGCGGGATAAATGAGCAGTTCTTC. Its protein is CASSPRGSGINEQFF.

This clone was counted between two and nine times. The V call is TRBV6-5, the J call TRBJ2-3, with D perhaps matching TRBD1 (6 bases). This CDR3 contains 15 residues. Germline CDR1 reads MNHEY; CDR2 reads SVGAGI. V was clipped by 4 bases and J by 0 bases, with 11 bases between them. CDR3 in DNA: TGTGCCAGCAGTTTCGACAGGTCCAGCACAGATACGCAGTATTTT. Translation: CASSFDRSSTDTQYF.

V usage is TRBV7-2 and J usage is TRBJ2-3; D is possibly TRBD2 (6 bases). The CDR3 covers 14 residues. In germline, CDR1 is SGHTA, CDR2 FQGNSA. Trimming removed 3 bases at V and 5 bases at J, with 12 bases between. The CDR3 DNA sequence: TGTGCCAGCAGCTTGGGGGGAAGTTTAGATACGCAGTATTTT. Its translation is CASSLGGSLDTQYF.

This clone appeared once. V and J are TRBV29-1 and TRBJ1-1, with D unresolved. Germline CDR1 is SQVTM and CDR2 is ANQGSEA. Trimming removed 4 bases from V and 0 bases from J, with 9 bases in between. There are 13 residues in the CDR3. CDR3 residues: CSVGVKMNTEAFF. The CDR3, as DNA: TGCAGCGTTGGAGTCAAGATGAACACTGAAGCTTTCTTT.

CDR3 DNA: TGTGCCAGCAGCTTAAACCCGGCGGTAGATACGCAGTATTTT. Protein: CASSLNPAVDTQYF. The chain combines TRBV7-3 with TRBJ2-3; no reliable D call. This CDR3 is 14 amino acids long. Germline-derived CDR1 and CDR2 are SGHTA and FQGTGA. Trimming left V 1 base short and J 5 bases short, with 10 bases between.

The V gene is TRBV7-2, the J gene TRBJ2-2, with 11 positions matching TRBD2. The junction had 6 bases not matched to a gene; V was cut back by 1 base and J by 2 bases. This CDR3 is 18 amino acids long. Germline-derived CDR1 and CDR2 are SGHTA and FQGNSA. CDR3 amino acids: CASSLGGLAGTNTGELFF. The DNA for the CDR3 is TGTGCCAGCAGCTTAGGCGGACTAGCGGGTACTAACACCGGGGAGCTGTTTTTT.

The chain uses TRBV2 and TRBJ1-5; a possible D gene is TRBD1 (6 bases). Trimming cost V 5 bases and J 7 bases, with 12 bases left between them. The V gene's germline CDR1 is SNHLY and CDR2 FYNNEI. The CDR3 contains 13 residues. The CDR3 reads CASSRQGKQPQHF. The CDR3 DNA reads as TGTGCCAGCAGTAGGCAGGGGAAGCAGCCCCAGCATTTT.